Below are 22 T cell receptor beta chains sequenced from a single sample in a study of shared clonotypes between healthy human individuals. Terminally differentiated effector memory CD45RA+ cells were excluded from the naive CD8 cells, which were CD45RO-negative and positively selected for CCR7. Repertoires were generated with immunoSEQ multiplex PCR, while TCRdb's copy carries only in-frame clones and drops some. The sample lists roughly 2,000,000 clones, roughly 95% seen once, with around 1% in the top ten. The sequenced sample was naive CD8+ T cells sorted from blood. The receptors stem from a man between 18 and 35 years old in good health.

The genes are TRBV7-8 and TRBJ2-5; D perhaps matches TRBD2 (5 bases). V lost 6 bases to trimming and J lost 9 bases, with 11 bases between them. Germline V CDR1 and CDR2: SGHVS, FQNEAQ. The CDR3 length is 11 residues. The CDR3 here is CASSPEEAQYF. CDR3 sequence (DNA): TGTGCCAGCAGTCCAGAGGAGGCCCAGTACTTC.

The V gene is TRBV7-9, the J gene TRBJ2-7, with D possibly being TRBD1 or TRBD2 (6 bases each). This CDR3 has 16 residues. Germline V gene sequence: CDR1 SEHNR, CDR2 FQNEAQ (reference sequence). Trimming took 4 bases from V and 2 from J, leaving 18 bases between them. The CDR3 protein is CASSSNPGGGPYEQYF. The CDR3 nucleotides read TGTGCCAGCAGCTCCAACCCCGGGGGCGGGCCCTACGAGCAGTACTTC.

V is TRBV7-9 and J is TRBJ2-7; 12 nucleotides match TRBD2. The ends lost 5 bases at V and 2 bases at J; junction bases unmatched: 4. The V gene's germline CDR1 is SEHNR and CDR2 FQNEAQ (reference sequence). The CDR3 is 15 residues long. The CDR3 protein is CASSNGLAGTYEQYF. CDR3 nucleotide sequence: TGTGCCAGCAGCAACGGACTAGCGGGGACCTACGAGCAGTACTTC.

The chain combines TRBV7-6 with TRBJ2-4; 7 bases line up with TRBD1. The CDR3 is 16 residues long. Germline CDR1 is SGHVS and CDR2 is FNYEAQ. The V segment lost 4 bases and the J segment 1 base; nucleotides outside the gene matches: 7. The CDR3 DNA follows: TGTGCCAGCAGCTCCCGGACAGGAAAGGCCAAAAACATTCAGTACTTC. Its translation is CASSSRTGKAKNIQYF. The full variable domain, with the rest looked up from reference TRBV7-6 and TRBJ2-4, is GAGVSQSPRYKVTKRGQDVALRCDPISGHVSLYWYRQALGQGPEFLTYFNYEAQQDKSGLPNDRFSAERPEGSISTLTIQRTEQRDSAMYRCASSSRTGKAKNIQYFGAGTRLSVL.

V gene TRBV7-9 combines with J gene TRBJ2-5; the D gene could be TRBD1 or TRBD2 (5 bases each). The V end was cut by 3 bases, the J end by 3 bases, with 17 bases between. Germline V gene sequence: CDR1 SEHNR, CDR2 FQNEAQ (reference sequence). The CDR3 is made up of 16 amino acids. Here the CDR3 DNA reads TGTGCCAGCAGCTTCGGGACGACAGTGGCGGAAGAGACCCAGTACTTC. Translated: CASSFGTTVAEETQYF. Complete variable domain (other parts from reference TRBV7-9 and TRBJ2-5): DTGVSQNPRHKITKRGQNVTFRCDPISEHNRLYWYRQTLGQGPEFLTYFQNEAQLEKSRLLSDRFSAERPKGSFSTLEIQRTEQGDSAMYLCASSFGTTVAEETQYFGPGTRLLVL.

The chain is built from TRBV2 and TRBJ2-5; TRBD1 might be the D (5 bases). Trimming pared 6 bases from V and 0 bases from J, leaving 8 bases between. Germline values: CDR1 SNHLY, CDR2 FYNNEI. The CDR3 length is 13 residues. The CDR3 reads CASRHRYQETQYF. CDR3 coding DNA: TGTGCCAGCAGGCACAGGTACCAAGAGACCCAGTACTTC.

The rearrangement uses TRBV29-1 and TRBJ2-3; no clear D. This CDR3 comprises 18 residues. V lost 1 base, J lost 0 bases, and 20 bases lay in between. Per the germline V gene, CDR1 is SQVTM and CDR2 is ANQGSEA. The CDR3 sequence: CSVEGGNGPYGSTDTQYF. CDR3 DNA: TGCAGCGTTGAAGGGGGAAACGGACCCTATGGGAGCACAGATACGCAGTATTTT.

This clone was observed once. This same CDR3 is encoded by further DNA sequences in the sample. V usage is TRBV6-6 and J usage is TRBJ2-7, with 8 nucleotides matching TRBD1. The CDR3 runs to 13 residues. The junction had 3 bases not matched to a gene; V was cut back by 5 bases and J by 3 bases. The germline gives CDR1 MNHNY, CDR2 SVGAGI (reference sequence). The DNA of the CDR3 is TGTGCCAGCAGTCTGGGACAGGACTACGAGCAGTACTTC. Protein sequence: CASSLGQDYEQYF.

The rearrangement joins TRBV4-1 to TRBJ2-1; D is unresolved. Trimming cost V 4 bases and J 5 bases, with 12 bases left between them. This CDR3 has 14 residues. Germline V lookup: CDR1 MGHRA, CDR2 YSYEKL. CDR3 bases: TGCGCCAGCAGCCCCGAACCTTACGACAATGAGCAGTTCTTC. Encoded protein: CASSPEPYDNEQFF.

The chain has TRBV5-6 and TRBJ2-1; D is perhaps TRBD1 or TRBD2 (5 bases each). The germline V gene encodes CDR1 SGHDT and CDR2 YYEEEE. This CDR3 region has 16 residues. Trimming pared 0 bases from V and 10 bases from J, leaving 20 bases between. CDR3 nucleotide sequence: TGTGCCAGCAGCTTGGGCCTAGCCGGGACGGCCGGCGAGCAGTTCTTC. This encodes CASSLGLAGTAGEQFF.

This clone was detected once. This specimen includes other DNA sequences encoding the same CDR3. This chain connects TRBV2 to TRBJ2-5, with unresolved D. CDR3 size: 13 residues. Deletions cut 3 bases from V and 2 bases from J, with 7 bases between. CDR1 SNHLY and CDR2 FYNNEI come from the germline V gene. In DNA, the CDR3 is TGTGCCAGCAGTGAGGGGTTGCAAGAGACCCAGTACTTC. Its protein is CASSEGLQETQYF.

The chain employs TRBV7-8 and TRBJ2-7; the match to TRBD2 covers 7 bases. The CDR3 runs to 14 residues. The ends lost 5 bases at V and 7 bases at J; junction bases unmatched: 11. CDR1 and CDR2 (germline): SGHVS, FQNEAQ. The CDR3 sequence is CASSQSSGAFEQYF. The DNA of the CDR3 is TGTGCCAGCAGCCAGTCTAGCGGAGCCTTTGAGCAGTACTTC.

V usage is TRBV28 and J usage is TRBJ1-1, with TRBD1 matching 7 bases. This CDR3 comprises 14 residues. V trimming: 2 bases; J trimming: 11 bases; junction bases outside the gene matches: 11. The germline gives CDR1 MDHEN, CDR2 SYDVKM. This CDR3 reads CASSLPDRAYGAFF. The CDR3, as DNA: TGTGCCAGCAGTTTACCCGACAGGGCGTATGGGGCTTTCTTT.

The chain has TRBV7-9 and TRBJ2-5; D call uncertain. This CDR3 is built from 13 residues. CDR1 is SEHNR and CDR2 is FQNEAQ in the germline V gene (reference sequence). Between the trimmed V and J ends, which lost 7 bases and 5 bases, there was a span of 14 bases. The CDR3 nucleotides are TGTGCCAGCATCCGACCTGGGGATGAGACCCAGTACTTC. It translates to CASIRPGDETQYF.

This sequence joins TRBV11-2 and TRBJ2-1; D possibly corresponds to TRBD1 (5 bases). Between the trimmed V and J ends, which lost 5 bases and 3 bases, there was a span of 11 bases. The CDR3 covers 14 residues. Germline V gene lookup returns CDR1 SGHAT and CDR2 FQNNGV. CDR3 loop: CASSPTTGYNEQFF. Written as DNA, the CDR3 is TGTGCCAGCAGCCCGACAACAGGCTACAATGAGCAGTTCTTC.

CDR3 coding DNA: TGTGCCAGCAGCTTAAGCAACAACTATGGCTACACCTTC. Encoded protein: CASSLSNNYGYTF. The chain employs TRBV7-9 and TRBJ1-2; D call uncertain. Germline CDR1 SEHNR, CDR2 FQNEAQ (reference sequence). CDR3 length: 13 residues. Trimming removed 2 bases at V and 2 bases at J, with 6 bases between.

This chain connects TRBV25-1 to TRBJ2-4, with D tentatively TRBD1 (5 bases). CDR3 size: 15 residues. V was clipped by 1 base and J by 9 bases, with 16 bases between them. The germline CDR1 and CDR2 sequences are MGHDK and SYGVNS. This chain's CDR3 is CASSELRQGKGIQYF. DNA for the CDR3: TGTGCCAGCAGTGAATTGAGGCAGGGTAAAGGCATTCAGTACTTC.

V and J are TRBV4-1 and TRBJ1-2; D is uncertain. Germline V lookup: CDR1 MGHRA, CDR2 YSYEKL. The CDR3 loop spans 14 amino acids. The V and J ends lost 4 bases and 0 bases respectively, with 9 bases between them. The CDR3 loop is CASSLGRTNYGYTF. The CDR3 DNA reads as TGCGCCAGCAGCCTAGGGAGGACTAACTATGGCTACACCTTC.

CDR3 sequence reads: CASSLGSVAGGHRDTQYF. CDR3 bases: TGTGCCAGCAGCTTAGGGTCGGTAGCGGGAGGGCACCGCGATACGCAGTATTTT. The chain links TRBV7-2 to TRBJ2-3, with 11 bases that match TRBD2. The V and J ends lost 1 base and 6 bases, in that order; junction bases with no gene match: 12. Germline CDR1 reads SGHTA; CDR2 reads FQGNSA. This CDR3 contains 18 residues. The full variable domain, its missing parts supplied by reference TRBV7-2 and TRBJ2-3, is GAGVSQSPSNKVTEKGKDVELRCDPISGHTALYWYRQSLGQGLEFLIYFQGNSAPDKSGLPSDRFSAERTGGSVSTLTIQRTQQEDSAVYLCASSLGSVAGGHRDTQYFGPGTRLTVL.

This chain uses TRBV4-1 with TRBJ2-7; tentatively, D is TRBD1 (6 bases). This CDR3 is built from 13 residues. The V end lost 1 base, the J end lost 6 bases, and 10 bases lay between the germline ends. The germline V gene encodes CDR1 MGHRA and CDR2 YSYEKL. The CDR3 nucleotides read TGCGCCAGCAGCCAAGGTCAGGGGACCGAGCAGTACTTC. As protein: CASSQGQGTEQYF.

The CDR3 loop reads CASSLGSEQFF. Here the CDR3 DNA reads TGTGCCAGCAGCTTAGGGAGTGAGCAGTTCTTC. The rearrangement links TRBV11-1 to TRBJ2-1; no firm D call. The V gene's germline CDR1 is SGHAT and CDR2 FQDESV (reference sequence). This CDR3 contains 11 residues. Between the trimmed V and J ends, which lost 1 base and 9 bases, there was a span of 4 bases.

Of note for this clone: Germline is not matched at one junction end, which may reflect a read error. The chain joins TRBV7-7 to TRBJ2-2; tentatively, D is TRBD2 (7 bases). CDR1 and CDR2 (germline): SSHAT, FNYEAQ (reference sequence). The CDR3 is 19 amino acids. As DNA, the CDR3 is TGTGCTAGCAGCGCTGCCCACCCCGCAGGGGAGGGGGGCACCGGGGAGCTGTTTTTT. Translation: CASSAAHPAGEGGTGELFF.